The present TCR beta chain was sequenced within a study of radiation and T cells in renal cell carcinoma. The protocol was immunoSEQ multiplex PCR, while the TCRdb copy is restricted to in-frame clones and leaves out a portion. The profile covers 87,000 or so clones, with about 86% appearing a single time and roughly 8% taken by the ten largest. The time point: baseline pretreatment blood. As to treatment: 15 Gy SBRT to primary tumor, nephrectomy 4 weeks later. Blood was sampled at baseline, 2 weeks and 4 weeks after SBRT. Trimming removed 0 bases from V and 4 bases from J, with 8 bases in between. This CDR3 is 14 amino acids long. The V gene's germline CDR1 is SGDLS and CDR2 YYNGEE.

The source was blood, collected from a patient whose treatment included radiotherapy and nephrectomy. The sequence was collected from a man aged 50 or older with renal cell carcinoma. The gene calls are TRBV9 and TRBJ1-5, with D unresolved. CDR3 in amino acids: CASSVGHTNQPQHF. The CDR3 coding sequence is TGTGCCAGCAGCGTAGGCCATACGAATCAGCCCCAGCATTTT.